Presented here are 18 T cell receptor beta chains from one specimen sequenced in a study of shared clonotypes between healthy human individuals. Sequenced by immunoSEQ multiplex PCR; TCRdb stores in-frame clones only, minus some. The sample shows more than 450,000 clones, 75% to 85% of them seen only once. Material for sequencing was PBMCs. Receptor source: a woman in her thirties or forties in good health. Some clones in this sample may be carry-over from other donors' samples.

In DNA, the CDR3 is TGCGCCAGCAGCCAAGAGTACATCTTGGGTGGTCAGCCCCAGCATTTT. Amino acid sequence: CASSQEYILGGQPQHF. The chain joins TRBV4-1 to TRBJ1-5; no firm D call. CDR3 length: 16 amino acids. CDR1 is MGHRA and CDR2 is YSYEKL in the germline V gene. V lost 0 bases and J 6 bases, leaving 15 bases between the germline ends.

The chain joins TRBV28 to TRBJ2-4; a possible D gene is TRBD1 (6 bases). Per the germline V gene, CDR1 is MDHEN and CDR2 is SYDVKM. V was pared by 5 bases and J by 7 bases, with 15 bases between. The CDR3 loop spans 14 amino acids. CDR3 amino acids: CASSGDRYPNIQYF. CDR3 DNA: TGTGCCAGCAGTGGTGACAGGTATCCCAACATTCAGTACTTC.

The chain couples TRBV4-3 to TRBJ2-1, with D possibly TRBD2 on 6 matching bases. With 0 bases removed from V and 4 bases from J, the gap between germline ends came to 10 bases. This CDR3 contains 15 residues. Germline assignment: CDR1 LGHNA and CDR2 YSLEER. This chain's CDR3 is CASSQDRAGYNEQFF. The CDR3 region has the DNA TGCGCCAGCAGCCAAGATCGGGCGGGATACAATGAGCAGTTCTTC.

V usage is TRBV11-2 and J usage is TRBJ1-2; a weak D match, TRBD1 (6 bases). This CDR3 region has 15 residues. Trimming pared 2 bases from V and 10 bases from J, leaving 20 bases between. Germline V gene sequence: CDR1 SGHAT, CDR2 FQNNGV. The CDR3 protein is CASSLRGAGAVSYTF. The CDR3 bases are TGTGCCAGCAGCTTAAGAGGGGCAGGGGCGGTATCCTACACCTTC.

The chain joins TRBV10-3 to TRBJ2-1; TRBD2 matches at 8 bases. Looked up from germline, CDR1 is ENHRY and CDR2 is SYGVKD. CDR3 size: 15 residues. With 5 bases clipped from V and 5 bases from J, the junction kept 8 bases outside the gene matches. The CDR3 DNA is TGTGCCATCAGTCCCCGTCGGGAGGGCAACAATGAGCAGTTCTTC. Amino acid sequence: CAISPRREGNNEQFF.

This sequence joins TRBV28 and TRBJ1-1, with 9 bases that match TRBD1. The germline V gene encodes CDR1 MDHEN and CDR2 SYDVKM. Unmatched junction bases numbered 7, after V lost 6 bases and J lost 5 bases. The CDR3 totals 14 residues. CDR3 amino acids: CASSPGTGYTEAFF. The CDR3, as DNA: TGTGCCAGCAGCCCCGGGACAGGGTATACTGAAGCTTTCTTT.

This clone was detected a few times. The V call is TRBV21-1, the J call TRBJ2-1; the DNA was not used to check the table's D call, TRBD2. TRBV21-1 is classified as a pseudogene. The CDR3 length is 12 residues. CDR3 DNA sequence: TGTGCCAGCAGCAAAGAGGTCCCGGAGGCGTTCTTC. The encoded protein is CASSKEVPEAFF.

The sample holds one count of this clone. The chain couples TRBV4-2 to TRBJ2-7; D uncertain. V was pared by 4 bases and J by 3 bases, with 13 bases between. Germline values: CDR1 LGHNA, CDR2 YNFKEQ. The CDR3 consists of 14 residues. The CDR3 region is CASSREIMGYEQYF. The DNA of the CDR3 is TGTGCCAGCAGCCGTGAGATAATGGGCTACGAGCAGTACTTC.

The gene calls are TRBV5-1 and TRBJ2-3; either TRBD1 or TRBD2 may supply D (7 bases each). V shed 4 bases and J shed 4 bases, with 13 bases lying between them. CDR3 length: 14 amino acids. In germline, CDR1 is SGHRS, CDR2 YFSETQ. CDR3 in amino acids: CASSPQGRADTQYF. The CDR3 nucleotides read TGCGCCAGCAGCCCACAGGGGAGGGCAGATACGCAGTATTTT.

V usage is TRBV7-3 and J usage is TRBJ2-7; 7 nucleotides line up with TRBD1. The junction had 6 bases not matched to a gene; V was cut back by 2 bases and J by 2 bases. CDR1 SGHTA and CDR2 FQGTGA come from the germline V gene. The CDR3 runs 15 residues. CDR3 DNA sequence: TGTGCCAGCAGCTTAGGGCACAGGGGCCCCTACGAGCAGTACTTC. This translates into CASSLGHRGPYEQYF. The full variable domain, its missing parts supplied by reference TRBV7-3 and TRBJ2-7, is GAGVSQTPSNKVTEKGKYVELRCDPISGHTALYWYRQSLGQGPEFLIYFQGTGAADDSGLPNDRFFAVRPEGSVSTLKIQRTERGDSAVYLCASSLGHRGPYEQYFGPGTRLTVT.

This clone has more than one count but fewer than ten. The chain carries TRBV28 and TRBJ2-1; TRBD2 aligns across 7 bases. This CDR3 has 12 amino acids. Germline V gene sequence: CDR1 MDHEN, CDR2 SYDVKM. The junction had 8 bases not matched to a gene; V was cut back by 6 bases and J by 12 bases. The CDR3: CASRTPWGGQFF. Here the CDR3 DNA reads TGTGCCAGCAGGACCCCCTGGGGGGGGCAGTTCTTC.

CDR3 protein: CASSLQGTGGNEQFF. CDR3 coding DNA: TGCGCCAGCAGCTTGCAGGGAACGGGTGGCAATGAGCAGTTCTTC. The V and J genes are TRBV5-1 and TRBJ2-1; D may be TRBD1 (5 bases). This CDR3 comprises 15 residues. Trimming took 1 base from V and 6 from J, leaving 14 bases between them. CDR1 is SGHRS, CDR2 YFSETQ, per germline.

This clone came up a few times. The rearrangement links TRBV10-2 to TRBJ1-5; D remains ambiguous. This CDR3 comprises 13 residues. Germline CDR1 WSHSY, CDR2 SAAADI. The V gene lost 6 bases and the J gene lost 2 bases, with 8 bases spanning the gap. The chain's CDR3 is CASSTQGNQPQHF. The CDR3 nucleotides are TGCGCCAGCAGCACTCAGGGCAATCAGCCCCAGCATTTT.

The genes are TRBV28 and TRBJ1-1, with TRBD1 identical over 9 bases. The germline gives CDR1 MDHEN, CDR2 SYDVKM. This CDR3 contains 16 residues. Unmatched junction bases numbered 8, after V lost 3 bases and J lost 3 bases. The CDR3 sequence: CASSFYRGLQDTEAFF. The CDR3 coding sequence is TGTGCCAGCAGTTTTTACAGGGGGCTTCAGGACACTGAAGCTTTCTTT.

The rearrangement joins TRBV9 to TRBJ2-1; D remains ambiguous. The CDR3 covers 15 residues. V was pared by 3 bases and J by 0 bases, with 10 bases between. Germline loops: CDR1 SGDLS, CDR2 YYNGEE. Here the CDR3 DNA reads TGTGCCAGCAGCGGTGACGGAAGCTCCTACAATGAGCAGTTCTTC. Residues: CASSGDGSSYNEQFF.

This clone was seen more than once but under ten times. The rearrangement links TRBV5-1 to TRBJ1-6; D remains ambiguous. The germline V gene has CDR1 SGHRS and CDR2 YFSETQ. The V and J ends lost 0 bases and 8 bases respectively, with 9 bases between them. The CDR3 loop spans 14 amino acids. As DNA, the CDR3 is TGCGCCAGCAGCTTGGAGGAGGTTTATTCACCCCTCCACTTT. It translates to CASSLEEVYSPLHF.

The CDR3 nucleotides are TGTGCCAGCAGCTTCGGACAGCGCTCCTACAATGAGCAGTTCTTC. Translating gives CASSFGQRSYNEQFF. The chain employs TRBV5-6 and TRBJ2-1, with D maybe TRBD1 (6 bases). The CDR3 sequence is 15 residues long. Germline lookup yields CDR1 SGHDT and CDR2 YYEEEE. The germline V and J ends were trimmed by 2 bases and 0 bases, with 9 bases remaining between them.

V is TRBV7-8 and J is TRBJ1-5; D remains unclear. V was trimmed by 3 bases and J by 4 bases, leaving 10 bases between them. The CDR3 extends over 14 amino acids. Germline values: CDR1 SGHVS, CDR2 FQNEAQ. The CDR3 DNA sequence: TGTGCCAGCAGCTTGGGCCGACAAAATCAGCCCCAGCATTTT. This translates into CASSLGRQNQPQHF.